This T cell receptor (beta chain) was recovered during a study of control samples from healthy donors and cancer patients. Produced via immunoSEQ multiplex PCR; TCRdb's table is partial and in-frame only. The sample includes 200,000 to 250,000 clones, just under 95% of them seen just once. Germline V lookup: CDR1 SNHLY, CDR2 FYNNEI. This CDR3 spans 15 amino acids. The V end was cut by 6 bases, the J end by 4 bases, with 18 bases between. The source is a man aged 50 or older in good health. The chain joins TRBV2 to TRBJ1-1; perhaps TRBD1 as D (5 bases). The sample was blood. CDR3 loop: CASRDTPWGPTEAFF. Here the CDR3 DNA reads TGTGCCAGCAGGGACACTCCATGGGGTCCCACTGAAGCTTTCTTT.